This T cell receptor (beta chain) was recovered during a study of identical twins (dated by TCRdb to the mid-2010s). Context from the whole study: The study deep-sequenced TCR alpha and beta repertoires from monozygotic twins, unrelated adults of various ages and cord blood to test whether fetal clonotypes persist. To rule out contamination, the twin experiments were replicated at different times with different library preparation protocols. The paper's findings and limits, for the study overall: Abundant cord blood beta clonotypes carried fewer insertions; young adult naive repertoires showed a weaker similar trend, while memory repertoires showed none. Zero-insertion analyses could be partly confounded by invariant T cells such as MAIT and iNKT, though diverse VJ usage argued against such confounding for most clonotypes. Compared with coincidental sharing between unrelated individuals, an excess of low generation-probability sequences was observed among out-of-frame TCR alpha sequences shared between twins. The excess sharing between twins in beta out-of-frame sequences was weaker because fewer shared sequences reduced the signal-to-noise ratio. Because the same donors could not be followed over many years, the conclusions relied on cross-sectional statistical analysis. In monozygotic twins, recombination models systematically underestimated out-of-frame TCR alpha sharing, but the models matched the sharing seen between unrelated individuals.

All donors were healthy Caucasians. Three unrelated non-twin adults were also sequenced: a male aged 18 to 30, a male aged 50 to 60 and a female aged 50 to 60. Miltenyi CD45RO+ enrichment and human naive T-cell isolation kits were used to isolate memory (CD45RO+) and naive T cells from PBMC. V was cut back by 2 bases and J by 4 bases, leaving a gap of 13 bases between them. According to the germline V gene (reference sequence), CDR1 reads DFQATT and CDR2 reads SNEGSKA. From cysteine to phenylalanine, the CDR3 is 14 amino acids long. CDR3 DNA only is kept here, 42 bases in frame from base 1. The library was made by 5' RACE. This sample was sequenced with an Illumina HiSeq 2000. A universal primer binding site was introduced by template switching, and a unique molecular identifier was present in the final cDNA, enabling accurate counting of TCR cDNA molecules. First-strand cDNA for TCR alpha and beta chains was synthesized from specific primers in the conserved constant-segment region. Each cDNA library was double barcoded, with a SMART-Mk sample barcode plus Illumina barcodes, to control for contamination. TruSeq adapter sequences, together with Illumina sample barcodes, were added in two successive PCR steps. Sequencing of the TCR alpha and beta cDNA libraries was done on the Illumina HiSeq platform using custom primers. As for how the authors treated the data: MiGEC was used to process raw reads and extract unique molecular identifiers, and MiXCR was used to find CDR3 positions. For each individual, recombination models were inferred using an EM algorithm with the repgenHMM and IGoR tools. Shared clonotypes were analyzed with the tcR package in R, and sharing was normalized by the product of cloneset sizes. To study raw recombination without the effects of thymic and clonal selection, out-of-frame nonproductive sequences were analyzed. The public sequencing data were trimmed at Q25 with fastp and processed into clonotypes with MiXCR by TCRdb, which kept only in-frame beta chains. CDR3 protein sequences are deduplicated, and each keeps its most common genes and DNA. The V and J calls reflect TCRdb's pipeline rather than the authors' work. The sample data list under 400,000 distinct CDR3 sequences, and roughly 9% of these were observed just once. The top ten hold about 9.1% of the sample.

This clonotype occurred a few times. It lacks a known antigen. No much larger clone exists at a distance of one base, and base qualities are not known. Here the chain combines TRBV20-1 and TRBJ2-3, with the D gene not confidently named. Sequencing was carried out using naive T cells sorted from blood. Interpreted using the paper, the cell subset or site label stands for: cells isolated with a human naive T-cell isolation kit. The clonotype comes from a woman aged 50 to 65 in good health. The nucleotides read TGCAGTGCTAGAACGGCAGGCCTGGCAGATACGCAGTATTTT. This gives the protein CSARTAGLADTQYF.